This T cell receptor (beta chain) originates from a study of cytomegalovirus exposure and HLA in healthy donors. About the research overall: A later analysis reported the roughly 120 validation repertoires used the same platform as the roughly 700 first-cohort repertoires. Study observations and caveats: The study listed some 160 cytomegalovirus-associated TCR beta chains. Diagnosis of cytomegalovirus status made by the classifier reportedly showed high specificity and sensitivity.

CDR3 length: 15 residues. With V trimmed by 0 bases and J by 5 bases, 3 bases remained unmatched. CDR1 and CDR2 (germline): MGHRA, YSYEKL. This table comes from immunoSEQ multiplex PCR, and its TCRdb copy is limited to in-frame clones, with some not included. The top ten hold around 1.5% of the sample, which has 100,000 to 150,000 clones, 88% seen once. Turning to this clone: Its specificity is unknown.

The sequence was obtained from a man under 40 in good health and CMV-seronegative. The sequenced sample consisted of PBMCs. The V gene is TRBV4-1, the J gene TRBJ2-1, with TRBD2 matching over 8 bases. The DNA of the CDR3 is TGCGCCAGCAGCCAAGACAGCGGGAGTGACAATGAGCAGTTCTTC. Translating it yields CASSQDSGSDNEQFF.